A single TCR beta chain is shown here with its context. This clone was seen a few times. The antigen this receptor binds is unknown. No clone much larger than this one lies a single base away; base qualities are absent. This sample is drawn from a study of shared clonotypes between healthy human individuals (dated by TCRdb to the early 2020s). As for the study more broadly: Two women and three men aged 18 to 49 years were included in the cohort. The study deeply sequenced blood TCR repertoires of several healthy adults to estimate repertoire size and the extent of clonotype sharing between individuals. Different laboratories and diverse techniques were used to prepare libraries and sequence TCR repertoires, to increase sequencing depth and limit assay-specific biases. Per donor, leukapheresis produced somewhere between about 0.9 and 9.5 billion PBMCs.

Healthy HIV-negative adults with no recently reported acute infections or vaccinations were included as donors. All donors were Caucasian adults living in Nashville, Tennessee, USA. For unsorted samples, some 90 million PBMCs were counted and genomic DNA was extracted with the QIAamp DNA Blood Mini kit. After blood collection by leukapheresis, PBMCs were isolated using Ficoll-Histopaque density gradient centrifugation and then cryopreserved in the vapor phase of liquid nitrogen. Using the deep immunoSEQ assay, TCR CDR3 regions were amplified from genomic DNA by multiplex PCR. Extracted genomic DNA from each cell subset was spread evenly across all wells of several immunoSEQ 96-well plates, with each plate serving as a replicate. For unsorted PBMC, around 330 ng genomic DNA, equal to 25,000 to 35,000 T cell genomes, was loaded into each replicate PCR. Ten immunoSEQ deep assay plates were used to sequence the unsorted PBMC genomic DNA. The purified libraries were quantified using a Qubit 3.0 fluorometer, sized with a Bioanalyzer 2100, and then quantified again using the KAPA Library Quantification kit. Every immunoSEQ 96-well plate was sequenced on a separate single-read 150-cycle Illumina NextSeq 550 flow cell. The paper's processing steps were these. The immunoSEQ output contained only junctional sequences without quality scores, so filtering could not match that applied to full-length reads. Sequences were annotated with PyIR, a Python wrapper for IgBLAST v1.9, using IMGT germline references to assign V/J genes and CDR3. Reads were filtered out if the reads had weak V/J assignments (E-value above 1e-6), no CDR3, stop codons, out-of-frame junctions, or ambiguous translated residues. V3J clonotypes were defined as sequences sharing the same inferred V gene, J gene, and CDR3 amino acid sequence. Percentage overlap between repertoires was computed as shared unique clonotypes divided by the size of the smaller repertoire. Repertoire richness was assessed with RTK rarefaction, the Chao1 estimator, and Recon v2.1 estimates of unobserved clonotypes. The table comes from immuneACCESS by way of TCRdb, which keeps in-frame sequences with V and J called. Part of the clones is missing from these tables; in studies checked, under half for an unresolved V gene and the rest for unknown reasons. V, J and clone size derive from that table, while D and trimming were established from the DNA sequence. A total of approximately 470,000 clones appear in this sample, 70% to 85% of them only once. In total, the top ten clones hold around 13% of the sample.

Overall study outcomes, separate from this receptor: Pairwise subsampling led to the expectation that sequencing depth would affect the degree of clonotype sharing among donors. Because the study included only a small number of donors, the genetic and exposure-history diversity represented was limited. Sampling was restricted to blood, and TCR repertoires in tissue are likely to differ from TCR repertoires in blood.

CDR1 and CDR2, looked up from the germline V gene (reference sequence), are DFQATT and SNEGSKA. The CDR3, from cysteine to phenylalanine, totals 11 residues. Left in the record is the CDR3 DNA by itself, 33 bases read in frame from the first base. The germline ends are 6 bases apart after V is trimmed by 6 bases and J by 1 base. The V and J segments used are TRBV20-1 and TRBJ1-1; the D gene remains uncertain. This clonotype originated in a woman aged 40 to 49 in good health. Some clones in this sample may be carry-over from other donors' samples. Material for sequencing was PBMCs. The CDR3 sequence is CSAPTNTEAFF. DNA sequence: TGCAGTGCCCCTACGAACACTGAAGCTTTCTTT.